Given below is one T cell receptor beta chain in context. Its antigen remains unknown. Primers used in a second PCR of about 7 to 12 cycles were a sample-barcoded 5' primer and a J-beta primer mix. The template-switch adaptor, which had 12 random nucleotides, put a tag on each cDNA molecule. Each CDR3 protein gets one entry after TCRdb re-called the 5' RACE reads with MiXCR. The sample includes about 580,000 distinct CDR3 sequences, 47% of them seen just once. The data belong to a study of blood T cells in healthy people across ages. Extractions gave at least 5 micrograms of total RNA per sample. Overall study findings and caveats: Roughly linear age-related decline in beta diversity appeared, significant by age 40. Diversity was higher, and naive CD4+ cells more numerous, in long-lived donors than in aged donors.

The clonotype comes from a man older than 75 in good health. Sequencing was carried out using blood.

The CDR3: CSVDERGTGRDYYGYTF. Written as DNA, the CDR3 is TGCAGCGTTGACGAAAGGGGGACAGGGAGGGACTACTATGGCTACACCTTC. The chain combines TRBV29-1 with TRBJ1-2; 9 nucleotides agree with TRBD1. Per the germline V gene, CDR1 is SQVTM and CDR2 is ANQGSEA. V shed 3 bases and J 3 bases; nucleotides not matched to a gene: 14. CDR3 length: 17 amino acids.